This T cell receptor (beta chain) was identified in a study of T cells in localized non-small cell lung cancer. In its sample, this clone was seen a few times. Germline CDR1 reads MDHEN; CDR2 reads SYDVKM. This CDR3 is built from 14 residues. The V segment lost 5 bases and the J segment 6 bases; nucleotides outside the gene matches: 6. Clones were sequenced by immunoSEQ multiplex PCR, and TCRdb holds only the in-frame ones, with some missing. Of about 59,000 clones in the sample, about 90% were seen once. The clonotype was recovered from a man between 40 and 70 years old with stage I squamous cell lung carcinoma. This specimen was peripheral blood, taken before any cancer treatment. The chain couples TRBV28 to TRBJ1-2; 10 bases are a match to TRBD1. The CDR3 region has the DNA TGTGCCAGCAGTCAGACGACAGGGGGCAATGGCTACACCTTC. Amino acids: CASSQTTGGNGYTF.